Listed here are 20 T cell receptor beta chains from one sample, sequenced in a study of T cell repertoires in cytomegalovirus infection (dated by TCRdb to between 2018 and 2021). The run used an Illumina HiSeq 1500. The public reads were run again by TCRdb, first through fastp at Q25 and then through MiXCR, and only productive beta chains were kept. CDR3 protein duplicates are merged, each entry listing the most common genes and DNA. Within this sample are 200,000 to 300,000 distinct CDR3 sequences, with approximately 7% of them counted one time only. About 6.3% of the sample is held by the ten biggest clonotypes. Specimen: PBMCs. Receptors were obtained from a human donor in good health (CMV status not recorded). Some clones in this sample may be carry-over from other donors' samples.

This clonotype has ten or more counts. This chain links TRBV28 with TRBJ2-7, with D hard to call. Germline V CDR1 and CDR2: MDHEN, SYDVKM. Between the trimmed V and J ends, which lost 7 bases and 2 bases, there was a span of 9 bases. The CDR3 is 12 amino acids. CDR3 DNA: TGTGCCAGCACCCAAGGGACCTACGAGCAGTACTTC. It codes for CASTQGTYEQYF.

The table lists this clonotype with many counts. The V gene is TRBV7-9, the J gene TRBJ2-3; D uncertain. Trimming stripped 0 bases from V and 5 bases from J, with 9 bases between. The CDR3 is 14 residues long. Germline V lookup: CDR1 SEHNR, CDR2 FQNEAQ (reference sequence). CDR3 residues: CASSLASSGDTQYF. The CDR3 DNA sequence: TGTGCCAGCAGCTTAGCGTCGAGTGGAGATACGCAGTATTTT. Based on the CDR3 plus reference TRBV7-9 and TRBJ2-3, the full variable domain is DTGVSQNPRHKITKRGQNVTFRCDPISEHNRLYWYRQTLGQGPEFLTYFQNEAQLEKSRLLSDRFSAERPKGSFSTLEIQRTEQGDSAMYLCASSLASSGDTQYFGPGTRLTVL.

The V gene is TRBV5-1, the J gene TRBJ2-1; 9 bases agree with TRBD2. CDR1 is SGHRS, CDR2 YFSETQ, per germline. V was pared by 4 bases and J by 4 bases, with 6 bases of the junction left unmatched. This CDR3 spans 15 amino acids. CDR3 sequence reads: CASSPGGGEYNEQFF. The CDR3 DNA is TGCGCCAGCAGCCCGGGCGGGGGGGAATACAATGAGCAGTTCTTC.

A few counts support this clonotype. V usage is TRBV5-6 and J usage is TRBJ2-2; no clear D. CDR1 is SGHDT, CDR2 YYEEEE, per germline. The CDR3 runs to 14 residues. The germline V and J ends were trimmed by 4 bases and 1 base, with 8 bases remaining between them. CDR3 DNA sequence: TGTGCCAGCAGCCATAACAGGAACACCGGGGAGCTGTTTTTT. Its protein product is CASSHNRNTGELFF.

This clonotype was seen repeatedly, ten times or more. The chain recombines TRBV29-1 with TRBJ1-1; 7 positions match TRBD1. The length of the CDR3 is 13 residues. The V gene end was trimmed by 4 bases and the J gene end by 4 bases; junction bases not matched to a gene: 6. The germline V gene encodes CDR1 SQVTM and CDR2 ANQGSEA. CDR3 coding DNA: TGCAGCGTTGCCAGACAGGGCGGCACTGAAGCTTTCTTT. Translated, it gives CSVARQGGTEAFF.

The table lists this clonotype with many counts. The genes are TRBV27 and TRBJ1-2; no clear D. Germline V gene lookup returns CDR1 MNHEY and CDR2 SMNVEV (reference sequence). CDR3 length: 17 amino acids. Trimming pared 4 bases from V and 4 bases from J, leaving 22 bases between. The CDR3 is CASSSLGRASVRYGYTF. The CDR3 region has the DNA TGTGCCAGCAGTTCTCTAGGGAGGGCCTCCGTTCGCTATGGCTACACCTTC.

This clonotype showed up many times. The V and J genes are TRBV4-3 and TRBJ1-5; possibly TRBD1 for D (5 bases). This CDR3 contains 16 residues. V was shortened by 4 bases and J by 0 bases, with 13 bases between the two germline ends. Germline V CDR1 and CDR2: LGHNA, YSLEER. CDR3 DNA sequence: TGCGCCAGCAGCCCGGGACCGACATATAGCAATCAGCCCCAGCATTTT. Amino acid sequence: CASSPGPTYSNQPQHF.

The genes are TRBV23-1 and TRBJ1-4, with 8 bases matching TRBD1. TRBV23-1 is an ORF; its function is uncertain. The CDR3 has 15 residues. Trimming at V came to 4 bases and at J to 4 bases, leaving 5 bases not matched to a gene. DNA of the CDR3: TGCGCCAGCAGTCTGCCGGGACAGGATAATGAAAAACTGTTTTTT. Translation gives CASSLPGQDNEKLFF.

This clonotype has a count of ten or more. The rearrangement joins TRBV7-2 to TRBJ2-1; 11 bases match TRBD2. Germline lookup yields CDR1 SGHTA and CDR2 FQGNSA. J lost 6 bases, V lost 5 bases, and 12 bases had no gene match. The CDR3 length is 17 residues. The CDR3 region has the DNA TGTGCCAGCAGCCTCGGGACTAGCGGAGACCACTCCAATGAGCAGTTCTTC. Translating it yields CASSLGTSGDHSNEQFF.

DNA of the CDR3: TGTGCCAGCAGCCACAAGCATAATTCACCCCTCCACTTT. This encodes CASSHKHNSPLHF. The J gene is TRBJ1-6, the V gene TRBV25-1, with D unclear. Germline V gene lookup returns CDR1 MGHDK and CDR2 SYGVNS. Trimming shortened V by 6 bases and J by 5 bases, and 8 bases separated the two germline ends. The CDR3 length is 13 residues.

In its sample, this clonotype was seen many times. The chain employs TRBV6-2 or TRBV6-3 and TRBJ1-1; no clear D. In germline, CDR1 is MNHEY, CDR2 SVGEGT. The CDR3 has 17 residues. V dropped 6 bases and J dropped 0 bases, with 20 bases sitting between them. CDR3 region: CASSKTPQRPLNTEAFF. CDR3 coding DNA: TGTGCCAGCAGCAAAACGCCACAGCGACCGTTGAACACTGAAGCTTTCTTT.

This clonotype was recorded at least ten times. In nucleotides, the CDR3 is TGTGCCAGCAGGTTTTTGACAGGGAAAAACACCGGGGAGCTGTTTTTT. Amino acids: CASRFLTGKNTGELFF. The V and J genes are TRBV7-2 and TRBJ2-2, with 7 bases fitting TRBD1. There are 16 residues in the CDR3. J gave up 2 bases and V 6 bases, and 9 bases lay outside the gene matches. CDR1 is SGHTA and CDR2 is FQGNSA in the germline V gene. Full variable domain (missing parts from reference TRBV7-2 and TRBJ2-2): GAGVSQSPSNKVTEKGKDVELRCDPISGHTALYWYRQSLGQGLEFLIYFQGNSAPDKSGLPSDRFSAERTGGSVSTLTIQRTQQEDSAVYLCASRFLTGKNTGELFFGEGSRLTVL.

The table lists this clonotype with a few counts. The chain is built from TRBV20-1 and TRBJ1-2; D is unresolved. Trimming pared 3 bases from V and 3 bases from J, leaving 11 bases between. The CDR3 is made up of 13 amino acids. Germline CDR1 and CDR2: DFQATT and SNEGSKA (reference sequence). CDR3: CSASSQPDYGYTF. As DNA, the CDR3 is TGCAGTGCTAGTTCACAGCCCGACTATGGCTACACCTTC.

This clonotype was observed at least ten times. This chain links TRBV7-2 with TRBJ2-7; D is tentatively TRBD1 or TRBD2 (6 bases each). The germline V gene encodes CDR1 SGHTA and CDR2 FQGNSA. Trimming took off 7 bases at V and 7 bases at J, with 23 bases between the two ends. The CDR3 has 15 amino acids. CDR3 protein: CASTPRRGVVGEQYF. The CDR3 coding sequence is TGTGCCAGCACCCCACGGAGGGGGGTAGTGGGAGAGCAGTACTTC.

This clonotype has ten or more counts. This chain links TRBV20-1 with TRBJ2-5, with TRBD2 as a possible D gene (5 bases). Germline assignment: CDR1 DFQATT and CDR2 SNEGSKA (reference sequence). V was trimmed by 1 base and J by 5 bases, leaving 11 bases between them. The CDR3 consists of 13 residues. The CDR3 DNA reads TGCAGTGCTAGAGCGGGGAATTGGGAGACCCAGTACTTC. It is translated as CSARAGNWETQYF.

This clonotype was detected many times. The V call is TRBV28, the J call TRBJ1-2; D is uncertain. The CDR3 consists of 11 residues. V lost 6 bases to trimming and J lost 7 bases, with 9 bases between them. Germline assignment: CDR1 MDHEN and CDR2 SYDVKM. CDR3 loop: CASSPYGGYTF. The DNA of the CDR3 is TGTGCCAGCAGCCCCTACGGTGGCTACACCTTC.

Here the CDR3 reads CASSLGTGSDQPQHF. CDR3 sequence (DNA): TGTGCCAGCAGTTTAGGAACAGGGTCGGATCAGCCCCAGCATTTT. The chain is built from TRBV12-3 or TRBV12-4 and TRBJ1-5, with D possibly TRBD1 on 6 matching bases. The CDR3 covers 15 residues. The ends were cut back, 1 base at V and 5 bases at J, with 12 bases in the middle.

This clonotype has a count of ten or more. The chain couples TRBV7-6 to TRBJ2-7, with 8 bases aligning to TRBD2. Germline V gene sequence: CDR1 SGHVS, CDR2 FNYEAQ. J was trimmed by 1 base and V by 0 bases; bases with no gene match: 8. CDR3 length: 17 amino acids. In DNA, the CDR3 is TGTGCCAGCAGCTTAGCCCCTCCAGCGGGGGAATCCTACGAGCAGTACTTC. This gives the protein CASSLAPPAGESYEQYF. Full variable domain (rest looked up from reference TRBV7-6 and TRBJ2-7): GAGVSQSPRYKVTKRGQDVALRCDPISGHVSLYWYRQALGQGPEFLTYFNYEAQQDKSGLPNDRFSAERPEGSISTLTIQRTEQRDSAMYRCASSLAPPAGESYEQYFGPGTRLTVT.

This clonotype was picked up many times. Here the CDR3 reads CSVRRDREDEQYF. The CDR3 nucleotides read TGCAGCGTGCGCCGGGACAGGGAGGACGAGCAGTACTTC. The gene calls are TRBV29-1 and TRBJ2-7; TRBD1 matches 9 bases. The germline gives CDR1 SQVTM, CDR2 ANQGSEA. The CDR3 extends over 13 amino acids. J was trimmed by 5 bases and V by 6 bases; bases with no gene match: 8.

This clonotype was found many times. The chain couples TRBV29-1 to TRBJ1-1; D is perhaps TRBD1 (6 bases). Trimming cost V 7 bases and J 3 bases, with 15 bases left between them. CDR3 length: 13 residues. Germline CDR1 is SQVTM and CDR2 is ANQGSEA. For the CDR3, the DNA is TGCAGCGCCACAGGGAAACCCCACACTGAAGCTTTCTTT. Translation gives CSATGKPHTEAFF.